A selection of T cell receptor beta chains follows, all from one sample in a study of blood T cell repertoires in COVID-19. Profiling relied on immunoSEQ multiplex PCR, and the TCRdb table lists in-frame clones only, not all of them. In the table there are around 80,000 clones, around 79% of which are singletons. The sequenced sample was peripheral blood. These TCRs come from a man at least 80 years old with acute or convalescent COVID-19. The CDR3 runs from the conserved cysteine through the conserved F or W. Each record gives: J gene, V gene, clone size, D gene, CDR3 protein, CDR3 DNA. The D gene is left open where the match is weak. Clone size is not always given. Where it is, it says once, few, many or a class for expanded clones.

>TRBJ2-2|TRBV7-3|-|TRBD1
CASSPGQGSTGELFF
TGTGCCAGCAGCCCTGGACAGGGGTCCACCGGGGAGCTGTTTTTT
>TRBJ1-6|TRBV2|few|-
CASREDGGYNSPLHF
TGTGCCAGCAGGGAGGACGGTGGATATAATTCACCCCTCCACTTT
>TRBJ2-7|TRBV29-1|-|-
CSVLTYEQYF
TGCAGCGTCCTTACCTACGAGCAGTACTTC
>TRBJ1-2|TRBV5-1|-|-
CASSKENYGYTF
TGCGCCAGCAGCAAAGAGAACTATGGCTACACCTTC
>TRBJ1-4|TRBV5-1|-|TRBD1
CASSYGQGIGTNEKLFF
TGCGCCAGCAGCTACGGACAGGGTATTGGGACTAATGAAAAACTGTTTTTT
>TRBJ2-2|TRBV24-1|-|TRBD2
CATSDAPLAGGSGELFF
TGTGCCACCAGTGATGCCCCGCTAGCGGGGGGGAGCGGGGAGCTGTTTTTT
>TRBJ1-5|TRBV19|-|-
CASSSRRGQPQHF
TGTGCCAGTAGTAGTCGGCGCGGGCAGCCCCAGCATTTT
>TRBJ1-5|TRBV7-9|few|TRBD1
CASSPPGQGDNQPQHF
TGTGCCAGCAGCCCACCGGGACAGGGAGATAATCAGCCCCAGCATTTT
>TRBJ2-3|TRBV14|-|TRBD1
CASSHPTGGITDTQYF
TGTGCCAGCAGCCACCCGACAGGGGGCATCACAGATACGCAGTATTTT
>TRBJ1-2|TRBV6-4|-|-
CASSDGEEGSGYTF
TGTGCCAGCAGTGACGGGGAGGAGGGGTCTGGCTACACCTTC
>TRBJ1-2|TRBV3-1/TRBV3-2|once|TRBD1
CASSRSSSDRGNGYTF
TGTGCCAGCAGCCGCAGTTCCTCCGACAGGGGCAATGGCTACACCTTC
>TRBJ2-7|TRBV2|once|-
CASSEAVEGQYF
TGTGCCAGCAGTGAAGCAGTCGAGGGGCAGTACTTC
>TRBJ1-4|TRBV5-4|-|-
CASSLGTSTNEKLFF
TGTGCCAGCAGCTTAGGGACATCCACTAATGAAAAACTGTTTTTT
>TRBJ1-1|TRBV7-3|-|-
CASRSGTGNTEAFF
TGTGCCAGCAGGTCCGGAACAGGGAACACTGAAGCTTTCTTT
>TRBJ1-2|TRBV18|-|-
CASSPETDYGYTF
TGTGCCAGCTCACCAGAGACAGACTATGGCTACACCTTC
>TRBJ2-2|TRBV5-4|-|-
CASSLEDRNTGELFF
TGTGCCAGCAGCTTGGAAGACAGGAACACCGGGGAGCTGTTTTTT
>TRBJ2-7|TRBV29-1|few|-
CSVGVGGGEQYF
TGCAGCGTTGGAGTAGGGGGGGGCGAGCAGTACTTC
>TRBJ1-2|TRBV7-9|-|-
CASSLSGYGYTF
TGTGCCAGCAGCTTATCCGGGTATGGCTACACCTTC
>TRBJ1-2|TRBV21-1|-|-
CASNGTDNYGYTF
TGTGCCAGCAACGGGACTGATAACTATGGCTACACCTTC
>TRBJ2-7|TRBV21-1|-|-
CASSKVRTSGGEPYEQYF
TGTGCCAGCAGCAAAGTCAGAACTAGCGGGGGGGAGCCCTACGAGCAGTACTTC
>TRBJ1-5|TRBV19|-|TRBD1
CASRPGTGAQWLQHF
TGTGCCAGTAGGCCCGGGACAGGGGCTCAGTGGCTCCAGCATTTT
>TRBJ2-7|TRBV6-6|-|TRBD1
CASSYSTTGNEQYF
TGTGCCAGCAGTTACTCAACGACAGGGAACGAGCAGTACTTC
>TRBJ1-4|TRBV18|-|-
CASSPSDSPNEKLFF
TGTGCCAGCTCGCCGTCGGACAGCCCTAATGAAAAACTGTTTTTT
>TRBJ1-1|TRBV6-5|few|-
CASSYDSQNTEAFF
TGTGCCAGCAGTTACGACAGCCAGAACACTGAAGCTTTCTTT
>TRBJ2-2|TRBV4-1|-|TRBD1
CASSQPTGGLYTGELFF
TGCGCCAGCAGCCAACCCACAGGGGGCTTGTACACCGGGGAGCTGTTTTTT
>TRBJ2-2|TRBV7-9|-|TRBD2
CATTPGVAGGFNTGELFF
TGTGCCACCACCCCGGGGGTAGCGGGGGGATTCAACACCGGGGAGCTGTTTTTT
>TRBJ2-3|TRBV12-5|-|TRBD2
CASGEYTSGSADTQYF
TGTGCTAGTGGTGAGTACACTAGCGGATCGGCAGATACGCAGTATTTT
>TRBJ2-1|TRBV14|-|-
CASSQDRGYEQFF
TGTGCCAGCAGCCAAGACAGGGGCTATGAGCAGTTCTTC
>TRBJ1-1|TRBV27|-|TRBD1
CASSNRGRPNTEAFF
TGTGCCAGCAGCAACAGGGGGCGCCCGAACACTGAAGCTTTCTTT